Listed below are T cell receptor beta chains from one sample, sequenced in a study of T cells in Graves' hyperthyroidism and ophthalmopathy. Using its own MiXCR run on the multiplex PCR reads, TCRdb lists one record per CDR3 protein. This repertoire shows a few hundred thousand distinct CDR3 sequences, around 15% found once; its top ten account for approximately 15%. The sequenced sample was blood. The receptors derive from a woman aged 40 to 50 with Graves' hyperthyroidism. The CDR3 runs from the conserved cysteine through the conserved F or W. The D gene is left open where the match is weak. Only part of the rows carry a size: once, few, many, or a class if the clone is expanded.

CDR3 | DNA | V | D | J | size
CASSLGGARTGELFF | TGTGCCAGCAGCTTAGGGGGGGCGCGGACCGGGGAGCTGTTTTTT | TRBV11-2 | - | TRBJ2-2 | once
CSARDFILAGGIMQETQYF | TGCAGTGCTAGAGATTTCATTCTAGCGGGAGGGATAATGCAAGAGACCCAGTACTTC | TRBV20-1 | TRBD2 | TRBJ2-5 | few
CASSQDISGKAYNEQFF | TGTGCCAGCAGCCAAGATATTAGCGGGAAAGCCTACAATGAGCAGTTCTTC | TRBV3-1 | TRBD2 | TRBJ2-1 | many
CASSFAQGAVYNEQFF | TGTGCCAGCAGTTTTGCACAGGGGGCGGTCTACAATGAGCAGTTCTTC | TRBV28 | TRBD1 | TRBJ2-1 | many
CASTGGGSEKLFF | TGTGCCAGCACTGGGGGAGGGAGTGAAAAACTGTTTTTT | TRBV12-3/TRBV12-4 | - | TRBJ1-4 | few
CSATKEVGFF | TGCAGTGCTACAAAGGAGGTGGGTTTCTTT | TRBV20-1 | - | TRBJ1-1 | many
CASSPLKLGIQETQYF | TGCGCCAGCAGCCCTCTTAAATTGGGGATTCAAGAGACCCAGTACTTC | TRBV5-1 | - | TRBJ2-5 | -
CASSNTGGHFEKLFF | TGTGCCAGCAGCAATACTGGGGGGCATTTTGAAAAACTGTTTTTT | TRBV27 | - | TRBJ1-4 | few
CASSQDGQSVDTQYF | TGCGCCAGCAGCCAAGATGGACAGTCGGTAGATACGCAGTATTTT | TRBV4-1 | - | TRBJ2-3 | -
CSARVVAGTYEQYF | TGCAGTGCTAGAGTAGTAGCGGGGACCTACGAGCAGTACTTC | TRBV20-1 | TRBD2 | TRBJ2-7 | many
CASSLMRTSGHSSYEQYF | TGTGCCAGCAGTTTGATGCGGACTAGCGGGCACTCCTCCTACGAGCAGTACTTC | TRBV27 | TRBD2 | TRBJ2-7 | many
CASSSHYGSGGNEQFF | TGTGCCAGCAGCTCCCATTACGGGAGCGGGGGCAATGAGCAGTTCTTC | TRBV7-9 | TRBD2 | TRBJ2-1 | many
CASRFGTDSGNTIYF | TGTGCCAGCAGGTTCGGGACGGACTCTGGAAACACCATATATTTT | TRBV12-3/TRBV12-4 | - | TRBJ1-3 | -
CSARDRGTPYEQYF | TGCAGTGCTAGAGATCGCGGGACACCCTACGAGCAGTACTTC | TRBV20-1 | - | TRBJ2-7 | many
CASSQDPATSSYNEQFF | TGTGCCAGCAGCCAAGATCCAGCGACAAGCTCCTACAATGAGCAGTTCTTC | TRBV3-1 | - | TRBJ2-1 | many
CASSQGPNSGNTIYF | TGTGCCAGCAGCCAGGGACCGAACTCTGGAAACACCATATATTTT | TRBV7-9 | - | TRBJ1-3 | -
CASSLGGSQETQYF | TGCGCCAGCAGCTTGGGCGGGAGCCAAGAGACCCAGTACTTC | TRBV5-1 | TRBD2 | TRBJ2-5 | many
CASSLALAGAHEQYF | TGTGCCAGCAGCTTGGCGCTAGCGGGTGCCCACGAGCAGTACTTC | TRBV5-5 | TRBD2 | TRBJ2-7 | -
CATSRDRLSNTEAFF | TGTGCCACCAGCAGAGATCGACTAAGTAACACTGAAGCTTTCTTT | TRBV15 | - | TRBJ1-1 | many
CASSLSGESGYTF | TGTGCCAGCAGCTTATCCGGGGAGAGTGGCTACACCTTC | TRBV7-2 | - | TRBJ1-2 | few
CASSQERTGSDYGYTF | TGTGCCAGCAGCCAAGAACGGACAGGATCAGACTATGGCTACACCTTC | TRBV3-1 | TRBD1 | TRBJ1-2 | -
CASSSYRDRSKQPQHF | TGTGCCAGCAGTTCTTACCGGGACAGGTCCAAACAGCCCCAGCATTTT | TRBV28 | TRBD1 | TRBJ1-5 | -
CASGISTNEKLFF | TGTGCCAGCGGAATCTCAACTAATGAAAAACTGTTTTTT | TRBV7-9 | - | TRBJ1-4 | -
CASSFQGWDTQYF | TGTGCCAGCAGTTTTCAGGGGTGGGATACGCAGTATTTT | TRBV27 | - | TRBJ2-3 | many
CSARPSGTNTGELFF | TGCAGTGCTAGACCTAGCGGGACGAACACCGGGGAGCTGTTTTTT | TRBV20-1 | TRBD2 | TRBJ2-2 | many
CSAEGGGTEAFF | TGCAGTGCTGAGGGGGGGGGCACTGAAGCTTTCTTT | TRBV20-1 | - | TRBJ1-1 | few
CASTRDSFYNEQFF | TGTGCCAGCACCCGGGACAGTTTCTACAATGAGCAGTTCTTC | TRBV28 | TRBD1 | TRBJ2-1 | -
CASSVASQSGWQFF | TGTGCCAGCAGCGTAGCTTCCCAGTCGGGATGGCAGTTCTTC | TRBV9 | - | TRBJ2-1 | -
CSVQGLSEQYF | TGCAGCGTTCAGGGATTGAGCGAGCAGTACTTC | TRBV29-1 | - | TRBJ2-7 | -
CATSPGRSYEQYF | TGTGCCACCAGCCCAGGACGGTCCTACGAGCAGTACTTC | TRBV15 | - | TRBJ2-7 | -
CACHRVVSSYEQYF | TGTGCCTGTCACAGGGTCGTAAGCTCCTACGAGCAGTACTTC | TRBV30 | - | TRBJ2-7 | many
CASSSAVRNQPQHF | TGTGCCAGCAGCTCGGCAGTCCGCAATCAGCCCCAGCATTTT | TRBV5-5 | - | TRBJ1-5 | many
CAWNPGTDTEAFF | TGTGCCTGGAACCCCGGGACAGACACTGAAGCTTTCTTT | TRBV30 | TRBD1 | TRBJ1-1 | few
CASSFRGGSSYNEQFF | TGTGCCAGCAGTTTTAGGGGCGGGAGCTCCTACAATGAGCAGTTCTTC | TRBV12-3/TRBV12-4 | TRBD2 | TRBJ2-1 | many
CSVPEREFSKETQYF | TGCAGCGTTCCCGAGCGGGAGTTTTCGAAAGAGACCCAGTACTTC | TRBV29-1 | TRBD2 | TRBJ2-5 | few
CASSPPVGGGLTDTQYF | TGTGCCAGCTCACCCCCTGTCGGGGGGGGGCTCACAGATACGCAGTATTTT | TRBV18 | TRBD2 | TRBJ2-3 | few
CASSPRGSTDTQYF | TGTGCCAGCAGCCCACGGGGCAGCACAGATACGCAGTATTTT | TRBV7-9 | - | TRBJ2-3 | many
CASSLLIGMNTEAFF | TGTGCCAGCAGCTTGTTGATTGGAATGAACACTGAAGCTTTCTTT | TRBV5-5 | - | TRBJ1-1 | many
CASSIGTASTDTQYF | TGTGCCAGTAGTATAGGGACAGCCAGCACGGATACGCAGTATTTT | TRBV19 | - | TRBJ2-3 | few
CSARDRNSASSYEQYF | TGCAGTGCTAGAGATCGGAATAGCGCTAGCTCCTACGAGCAGTACTTC | TRBV20-1 | - | TRBJ2-7 | -
CASSSVSNVLTF | TGTGCCAGCAGCTCCGTGTCCAACGTCCTGACTTTC | TRBV7-9 | - | TRBJ2-6 | many